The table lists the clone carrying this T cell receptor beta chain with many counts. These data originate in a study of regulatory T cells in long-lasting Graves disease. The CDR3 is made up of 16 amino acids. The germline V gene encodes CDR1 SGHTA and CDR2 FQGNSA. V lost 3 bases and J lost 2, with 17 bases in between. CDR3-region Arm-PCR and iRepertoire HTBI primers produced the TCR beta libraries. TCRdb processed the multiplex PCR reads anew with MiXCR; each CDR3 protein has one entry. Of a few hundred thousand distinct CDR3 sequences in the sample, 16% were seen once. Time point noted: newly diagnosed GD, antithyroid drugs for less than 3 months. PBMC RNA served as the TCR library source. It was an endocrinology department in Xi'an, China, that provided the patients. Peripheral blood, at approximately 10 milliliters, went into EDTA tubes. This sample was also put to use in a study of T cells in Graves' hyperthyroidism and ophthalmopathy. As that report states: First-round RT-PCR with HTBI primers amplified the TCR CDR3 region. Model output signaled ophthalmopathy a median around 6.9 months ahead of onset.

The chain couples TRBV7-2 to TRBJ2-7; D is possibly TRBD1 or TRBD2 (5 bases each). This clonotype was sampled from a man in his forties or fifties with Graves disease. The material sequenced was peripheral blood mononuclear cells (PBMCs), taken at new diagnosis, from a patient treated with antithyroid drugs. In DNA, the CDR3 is TGTGCCAGCAGCTTGCTAGGGACGATGAGGCCCTACGAGCAGTACTTC. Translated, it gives CASSLLGTMRPYEQYF. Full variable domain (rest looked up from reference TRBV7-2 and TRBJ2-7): GAGVSQSPSNKVTEKGKDVELRCDPISGHTALYWYRQSLGQGLEFLIYFQGNSAPDKSGLPSDRFSAERTGGSVSTLTIQRTQQEDSAVYLCASSLLGTMRPYEQYFGPGTRLTVT.